This is a list of T cell receptor beta chains from one sample in a study of blood T cell repertoires in COVID-19. TCRdb's table, derived via immunoSEQ multiplex PCR, lists solely in-frame clones and lacks some. The sample contains roughly 40,000 clones, about 82% of which appear only once. Specimen: peripheral blood. The receptor source for this set is a human donor in a cohort sampled during active COVID-19. CDR3s leave out the opening cysteine and the closing phenylalanine or tryptophan.

v_call,cdr3_aa
TRBV9,ASNVQGGGYNEQF
TRBV2,ASSEARQGVH
TRBV28,GAANTEAF
TRBV9,ASSVGGTRLPSEQY
TRBV7-2,ASSFPGNYGYT
TRBV18,ASSPGSDLEAF
TRBV11-2,ASSFLADSLMGKNIQY
TRBV4-1,ASSQDQQGRDEQF
TRBV5-1,ATTLSGGSYNEQF
TRBV5-4,ASSLWGSDRGFDTQY
TRBV9,ASSPQGASTEAF
TRBV10-1,ASSRGLAGSIDTQY
TRBV7-6,ASSLAGGQGITGELF
TRBV2,ASSEGTGGTDTQY
TRBV2,ASSVERGNQPQH
TRBV11-2,ASSSLRENEKLF
TRBV9,ASSVTSSSVSYEQY
TRBV7-9,ASPRGQGNEQF
TRBV18,ASHRASSYNEQF
TRBV27,ASSLGREGKTQY
TRBV18,ASSPGQPYGYT
TRBV9,ASSVAIGPRDTNEQF
TRBV6-2/TRBV6-3,ASSSTGTSAYSYEQY
TRBV7-9,ASSLEQGTGYT
TRBV19,ASSDSYEQY
TRBV6-1,ASSEVPGQGADTQY
TRBV30,AWGKGRSYEQY
TRBV2,ASTEGRKGYT
TRBV11-2,ASSLDLLIGYT